This TCR beta chain was found in a study of shared T cell receptors in the human thymus. The CDR3 is 14 residues long. The V end lost 6 bases, the J end lost 6 bases, and 17 bases lay between the germline ends. Germline CDR1 reads MDHEN; CDR2 reads SYDVKM. Profiling relied on immunoSEQ multiplex PCR, and the TCRdb table lists in-frame clones only, not all of them. This table has 650,000 to 950,000 clones, 80% to 90% appearing once. The sample was also reused in another study, on human thymus T cells. From that second work: There were highly overlapping thymic repertoires among unrelated individuals, as related research reported.

The chain has TRBV28 and TRBJ1-1, with D uncertain. This TCR came from a girl less than two years old with a congenital heart defect. Specimen: thymocytes. CDR3 coding DNA: TGTGCCAGCAGGCCCGTCACTTTCCCCGCTGAAGCTTTCTTT. Amino acids: CASRPVTFPAEAFF.